This T cell receptor (beta chain) was recorded in a study of shared clonotypes between healthy human individuals. Positive CCR7 selection of CD45RO-negative cells yielded the naive CD8 cells, and terminally differentiated effector memory CD45RA+ cells were excluded. Method: immunoSEQ multiplex PCR; TCRdb's copy keeps in-frame clones and lacks some. The data show approximately 2,000,000 clones, about 93% seen once. Trimming at V came to 7 bases and at J to 3 bases, leaving 8 bases not matched to a gene. CDR1 is MNHEY and CDR2 is SMNVEV in the germline V gene (reference sequence). The CDR3 has 15 residues.

This chain uses TRBV27 with TRBJ2-7, with TRBD2 matching 11 bases. The clonotype was recovered from a man younger than 30 in good health. Some clones in this sample may be carry-over from other donors' samples. Sequencing input: naive CD8+ T cells from PBMCs. The CDR3, as DNA: TGTGCCAGCATAGGGCTAGCGGGAGGTTTCTACGAGCAGTACTTC. It is translated as CASIGLAGGFYEQYF.